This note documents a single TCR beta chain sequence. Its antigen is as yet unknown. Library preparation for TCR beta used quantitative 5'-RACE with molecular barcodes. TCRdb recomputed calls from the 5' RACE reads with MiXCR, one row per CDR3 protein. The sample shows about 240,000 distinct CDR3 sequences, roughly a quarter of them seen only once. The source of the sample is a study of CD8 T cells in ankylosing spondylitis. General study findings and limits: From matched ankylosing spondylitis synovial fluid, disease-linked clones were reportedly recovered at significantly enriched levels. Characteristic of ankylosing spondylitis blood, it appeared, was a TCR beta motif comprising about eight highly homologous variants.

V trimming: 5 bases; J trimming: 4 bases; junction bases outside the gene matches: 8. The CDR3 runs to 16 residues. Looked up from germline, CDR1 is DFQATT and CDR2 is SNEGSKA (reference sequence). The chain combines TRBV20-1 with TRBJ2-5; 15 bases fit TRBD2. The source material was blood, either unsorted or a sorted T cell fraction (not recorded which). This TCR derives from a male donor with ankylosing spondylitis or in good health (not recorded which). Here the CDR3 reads CSAPDGLAGGIETQYF. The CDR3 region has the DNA TGCAGTGCTCCCGATGGACTAGCGGGGGGGATAGAGACCCAGTACTTC.